Shown below are 26 T cell receptor beta chains from a single sample sequenced in a study of cytomegalovirus exposure and HLA in healthy donors. The PCR made use of 60 Vbeta and 13 Jbeta primers. The assay was immunoSEQ multiplex PCR, and TCRdb's table has in-frame clones only and misses some. The sample has some 150,000 clones; roughly 80% are singletons. Sample: PBMCs. The receptor set was obtained from a young woman in good health and CMV-seronegative.

The chain combines TRBV2 with TRBJ2-2; 10 bases match TRBD2. This CDR3 has 14 amino acids. The germline gives CDR1 SNHLY, CDR2 FYNNEI. With V trimmed by 8 bases and J by 2 bases, 2 bases remained unmatched. The CDR3 reads CASGLAANTGELFF. CDR3 nucleotide sequence: TGTGCCAGCGGACTAGCGGCCAACACCGGGGAGCTGTTTTTT.

The chain is built from TRBV7-8 and TRBJ1-2; TRBD1 might be the D (6 bases). V gave up 6 bases and J gave up 7 bases, with 18 bases separating them. This CDR3 region has 14 residues. Per germline, CDR1 SGHVS and CDR2 FQNEAQ. The CDR3 bases are TGTGCCAGCAGGCGCCCCACAGGGTTTGGTGGCTACACCTTC. Protein product: CASRRPTGFGGYTF.

This clone was seen only once. The V gene is TRBV19, the J gene TRBJ1-1; TRBD1 is a possible D gene (5 bases). Between the trimmed V and J ends, which lost 3 bases and 1 base, there was a span of 6 bases. Germline lookup yields CDR1 LNHDA and CDR2 SQIVND (reference sequence). CDR3 length equals 13 residues. The CDR3 protein is CASSMGGNTEAFF. In DNA form, the CDR3 reads TGTGCCAGTAGTATGGGGGGGAACACTGAAGCTTTCTTT.

V and J are TRBV19 and TRBJ1-5; a weak D match, TRBD1 (5 bases). The ends were cut back, 10 bases at V and 4 bases at J, with 14 bases in the middle. CDR1 and CDR2 from the germline V gene are LNHDA and SQIVND (reference sequence). The CDR3 loop spans 13 amino acids. CDR3 sequence (DNA): TGTGCCACTCGAGAACCAGGGAATCAGCCCCAGCATTTT. This codes for CATREPGNQPQHF.

V is TRBV6-5 and J is TRBJ2-7; tentative D call: TRBD1 (6 bases). With 4 bases removed from V and 3 bases from J, the gap between germline ends came to 13 bases. Germline CDR1 reads MNHEY; CDR2 reads SVGAGI. This CDR3 is built from 14 residues. CDR3 region: CASSLQGVGYEQYF. The CDR3 DNA sequence: TGTGCCAGCAGTTTACAGGGAGTAGGCTACGAGCAGTACTTC.

With regard to this clone: Because the CDR3's place on the DNA is in doubt, the DNA is left out and the CDR3 is given as listed by TCRdb. CDR3 sequence: CAVAGGSAGYGYTF. V gene TRBV21-1 combines with J gene TRBJ1-2. TRBV21-1 has pseudogene status. The CDR3 length is 14 residues, termini included.

The chain employs TRBV18 and TRBJ2-7; D is perhaps TRBD1 (5 bases). This CDR3 contains 16 residues. Trimming cost V 3 bases and J 0 bases, with 15 bases left between them. Germline loops: CDR1 KGHSH, CDR2 LQKENI. The CDR3 nucleotides are TGTGCCAGCTCACCGCAGGGAACCAGAAGCTCCTACGAGCAGTACTTC. This gives the protein CASSPQGTRSSYEQYF.

The rearrangement joins TRBV28 to TRBJ2-5, with D possibly TRBD2 on 7 matching bases. CDR1 and CDR2 (germline): MDHEN, SYDVKM. This CDR3 spans 15 amino acids. With 2 bases removed from V and 5 bases from J, the gap between germline ends came to 15 bases. CDR3 region: CASSLVGGPGETQYF. CDR3 nucleotides: TGTGCCAGCAGTTTAGTCGGGGGGCCCGGTGAGACCCAGTACTTC.

The chain has TRBV6-4 and TRBJ2-1; 7 bases match TRBD2. Germline lookup yields CDR1 MRHNA and CDR2 SNTAGT. V dropped 0 bases and J dropped 7; count of bases not matched to a gene: 6. This CDR3 is built from 15 residues. Here the CDR3 reads CASSDSGLVINEQFF. The CDR3 region has the DNA TGTGCCAGCAGTGACTCCGGACTAGTTATTAATGAGCAGTTCTTC.

V is TRBV13 and J is TRBJ2-7; maybe TRBD1 (8 bases). The CDR3 runs 15 residues. V lost 3 bases to trimming and J lost 4 bases, with 16 bases between them. CDR1 is PRHDT, CDR2 FYEKMQ, per germline (reference sequence). The CDR3 region has the DNA TGTGCCAGCAGCTTCGGGAGGACAGGGTCGTACGAGCAGTACTTC. Translation: CASSFGRTGSYEQYF.

V and J are TRBV6-6 and TRBJ2-3, with 8 bases that match TRBD2. This CDR3 is 12 amino acids long. Germline CDR1 is MNHNY and CDR2 is SVGAGI (reference sequence). Losses at the gene ends were 7 bases for V and 6 bases for J; bases not matched to a gene: 3. CDR3 in DNA: TGTGCCAGCACGACTAGCGCCGATACGCAGTATTTT. Translated, it gives CASTTSADTQYF.

The J gene is TRBJ2-1, the V gene TRBV5-4; D gene unclear. V dropped 2 bases and J dropped 6 bases, with 9 bases sitting between them. CDR1 is SGHNT, CDR2 YYREEE, per germline (reference sequence). This CDR3 spans 13 amino acids. This CDR3 reads CASSFFPGNEQFF. CDR3 DNA sequence: TGTGCCAGCAGCTTCTTCCCGGGCAATGAGCAGTTCTTC. Full variable domain (rest looked up from reference TRBV5-4 and TRBJ2-1): ETGVTQSPTHLIKTRGQQVTLRCSSQSGHNTVSWYQQALGQGPQFIFQYYREEENGRGNFPPRFSGLQFPNYSSELNVNALELDDSALYLCASSFFPGNEQFFGPGTRLTVL.

V and J are TRBV7-8 and TRBJ1-5, with D possibly being TRBD1 (6 bases). CDR1 SGHVS and CDR2 FQNEAQ come from the germline V gene. The CDR3 runs 20 residues. V was shortened by 0 bases and J by 0 bases, with 21 bases between the two germline ends. In DNA form, the CDR3 reads TGTGCCAGCAGCTTAGCGCTGGCGGACAGCCCTTTATATAGCAATCAGCCCCAGCATTTT. This sequence encodes CASSLALADSPLYSNQPQHF.

The chain joins TRBV7-2 to TRBJ2-7, with D maybe TRBD2 (5 bases). Germline V lookup: CDR1 SGHTA, CDR2 FQGNSA. The CDR3 spans 15 residues. The V end lost 5 bases, the J end lost 6 bases, and 20 bases lay between the germline ends. The CDR3 DNA follows: TGTGCCAGCAGCCCGGGTGGCAGGACTGCGGTCGAGCAGTACTTC. It specifies CASSPGGRTAVEQYF.

This chain connects TRBV19 to TRBJ2-7; 7 bases are a match to TRBD2. The germline gives CDR1 LNHDA, CDR2 SQIVND (reference sequence). With V trimmed by 5 bases and J by 2 bases, 18 bases remained unmatched. CDR3 length: 18 residues. Here the CDR3 reads CASSGAGQPGTKTYEQYF. CDR3 sequence (DNA): TGTGCCAGTAGTGGGGCCGGTCAGCCGGGGACTAAAACCTACGAGCAGTACTTC.

This sequence joins TRBV19 and TRBJ1-2; 9 nucleotides match TRBD1. V trimming: 3 bases; J trimming: 8 bases; junction bases outside the gene matches: 4. This CDR3 is 13 amino acids long. Germline loops: CDR1 LNHDA, CDR2 SQIVND (reference sequence). CDR3 sequence reads: CASSMGQGEGYTF. The DNA for the CDR3 is TGTGCCAGTAGTATGGGACAGGGAGAGGGCTACACCTTC.

V gene TRBV6-6 combines with J gene TRBJ2-7; D uncertain. Trimming removed 2 bases at V and 0 bases at J, with 11 bases between. The V gene's germline CDR1 is MNHNY and CDR2 SVGAGI (reference sequence). The length of the CDR3 is 15 residues. CDR3 residues: CASSYGSLSSYEQYF. The CDR3 DNA reads as TGTGCCAGCAGTTACGGTTCCTTGAGCTCCTACGAGCAGTACTTC.

This rearrangement joins TRBV5-4 to TRBJ2-3; TRBD2 matches at 13 bases. CDR3 length: 19 residues. Germline V gives CDR1 SGHNT, CDR2 YYREEE (reference sequence). V was clipped by 0 bases and J by 2 bases; unmatched bases: 9. As DNA, the CDR3 is TGTGCCAGCAGCTTGGGGGGACTAGCGGGAATGAGGACCACAGATACGCAGTATTTT. Translated, it gives CASSLGGLAGMRTTDTQYF.

The V and J genes are TRBV7-8 and TRBJ1-1; unclear D gene. Germline V CDR1 and CDR2: SGHVS, FQNEAQ. V dropped 6 bases and J dropped 0 bases, with 8 bases sitting between them. The CDR3 runs to 13 residues. Here the CDR3 DNA reads TGTGCCAGCAGGGAGTTCATGAACACTGAAGCTTTCTTT. Translating it yields CASREFMNTEAFF.

The chain employs TRBV6-6 and TRBJ2-7; tentatively, D is TRBD1 (6 bases). In germline, CDR1 is MNHNY, CDR2 SVGAGI (reference sequence). CDR3 length: 13 amino acids. Trimming took 8 bases from V and 9 from J, leaving 20 bases between them. CDR3 protein: CASREQGITRQYF. The CDR3, as DNA: TGTGCCAGCCGGGAACAGGGAATTACGAGGCAGTACTTC.

Here the CDR3 reads CASSFHRGVGEKLFF. As DNA, the CDR3 is TGTGCCAGCAGCTTCCACAGGGGGGTTGGGGAAAAACTGTTTTTT. V and J are TRBV5-6 and TRBJ1-4; 8 nucleotides agree with TRBD1. Losses at the gene ends were 2 bases for V and 8 bases for J; bases not matched to a gene: 8. Germline V gene sequence: CDR1 SGHDT, CDR2 YYEEEE. This CDR3 comprises 15 residues.

This chain joins TRBV5-1 and TRBJ1-1; D is unresolved. The V gene lost 0 bases and the J gene lost 0 bases, with 6 bases spanning the gap. From germline, CDR1 is SGHRS and CDR2 YFSETQ. The CDR3 consists of 14 residues. As DNA, the CDR3 is TGCGCCAGCAGCTTGGGGCAGATGAACACTGAAGCTTTCTTT. It translates to CASSLGQMNTEAFF.

The V and J genes are TRBV7-2 and TRBJ1-4; TRBD1 aligns across 7 bases. The J segment lost 6 bases and the V segment lost 5 bases, leaving 3 bases of the junction unmatched. Germline V lookup: CDR1 SGHTA, CDR2 FQGNSA. This CDR3 spans 13 amino acids. The CDR3 sequence is CASSRGTDEKLFF. The CDR3 bases are TGTGCCAGCAGCCGGGGGACAGATGAAAAACTGTTTTTT. Full variable domain (remainder filled in from reference TRBV7-2 and TRBJ1-4): GAGVSQSPSNKVTEKGKDVELRCDPISGHTALYWYRQSLGQGLEFLIYFQGNSAPDKSGLPSDRFSAERTGGSVSTLTIQRTQQEDSAVYLCASSRGTDEKLFFGSGTQLSVL.

The chain has TRBV2 and TRBJ2-7; 9 nucleotides line up with TRBD2. The trim removed 4 bases at V and 3 bases at J, leaving 4 bases unmatched. Germline V CDR1 and CDR2: SNHLY, FYNNEI. The CDR3 sequence is 14 residues long. CDR3 sequence: CASSVAGGLYEQYF. In DNA, the CDR3 is TGTGCCAGCAGTGTTGCGGGAGGGCTCTACGAGCAGTACTTC.

V usage is TRBV7-9 and J usage is TRBJ1-1; 9 bases agree with TRBD1. The junction had 4 bases not matched to a gene; V was cut back by 5 bases and J by 0 bases. The CDR3 runs 15 residues. In germline, CDR1 is SEHNR, CDR2 FQNEAQ (reference sequence). The CDR3 is CASSEGQGMNTEAFF. The CDR3 DNA reads TGTGCCAGCAGCGAAGGACAGGGGATGAACACTGAAGCTTTCTTT. The full variable domain, in which reference TRBV7-9 and TRBJ1-1 provide the parts outside the CDR3, is DTGVSQNPRHKITKRGQNVTFRCDPISEHNRLYWYRQTLGQGPEFLTYFQNEAQLEKSRLLSDRFSAERPKGSFSTLEIQRTEQGDSAMYLCASSEGQGMNTEAFFGQGTRLTVV.

A single count supports this clone. The chain has TRBV4-1 and TRBJ2-3; 8 nucleotides line up with TRBD2. The ends lost 4 bases at V and 0 bases at J; junction bases unmatched: 12. The CDR3 is 18 amino acids. Per the germline V gene, CDR1 is MGHRA and CDR2 is YSYEKL. The CDR3 region has the DNA TGCGCCAGCAGCCCCGAGAAGGTAGGACTAGCTAGCACAGATACGCAGTATTTT. This gives the protein CASSPEKVGLASTDTQYF.